The clone carrying this T cell receptor (beta chain) was counted between two and nine times. What it binds is unknown. Some clones are missing from TCRdb's copy, which holds only in-frame ones; the method was immunoSEQ multiplex PCR. The data hold approximately 92,000 clones, with 68% observed a single time. The sample comes from a study of shared clonotypes between healthy human individuals. Overall study context: Per-donor plates numbered three CD4 naive, three CD4 memory, two CD8 naive and one CD8 memory.

Broader study findings: Sampling covered blood only; tissue repertoires likely differ.

The sequence was collected from a young man in good health. Sequencing input: memory CD8+ T cells sorted from blood. Subset specified: CD45RO+ cells pooled with CCR7-negative TemRA cells.

The CDR3 loop is CASSLDGYGQPQHF. The CDR3 DNA sequence: TGTGCCAGCAGCTTAGATGGGTATGGGCAGCCCCAGCATTTT. V and J are TRBV7-6 and TRBJ1-5, with D unclear. The V end lost 1 base, the J end lost 7 bases, and 11 bases lay between the germline ends. Germline V lookup: CDR1 SGHVS, CDR2 FNYEAQ. This CDR3 has 14 amino acids.